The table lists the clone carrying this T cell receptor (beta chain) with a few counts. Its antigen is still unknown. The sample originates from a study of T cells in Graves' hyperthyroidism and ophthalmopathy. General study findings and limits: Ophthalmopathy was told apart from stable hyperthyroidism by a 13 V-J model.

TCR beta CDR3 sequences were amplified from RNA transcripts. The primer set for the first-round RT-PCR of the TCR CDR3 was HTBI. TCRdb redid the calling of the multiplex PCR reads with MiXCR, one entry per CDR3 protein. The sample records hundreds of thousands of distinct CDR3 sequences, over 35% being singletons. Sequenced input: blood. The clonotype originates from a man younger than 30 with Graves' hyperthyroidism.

CDR3 nucleotide sequence: TGTGCCAGCAGGCTTTCTGAGGAACTCTTCTACGAGCAGTACTTC. Translated, it gives CASRLSEELFYEQYF. J is TRBJ2-7 and V is TRBV2, with D unclear. Trimming left V 6 bases short and J 3 bases short, with 18 bases between. Germline-derived CDR1 and CDR2 are SNHLY and FYNNEI. The CDR3 spans 15 residues.